This T cell receptor beta chain derives from a study of tissue T cells after allogeneic stem cell transplantation. Overall study context: Of the grafts for graft-versus-host disease patients, several were unmodified and three CD34-selected. Points from the study as a whole: In patients and mice, blood and spleen missed much of tissue repertoire. Within patients, tissue anatomy strongly shaped TCR repertoire composition.

Clones were sequenced by immunoSEQ multiplex PCR, and TCRdb holds only the in-frame ones, with some missing. Altogether over a thousand clones are present, around two fifths being singletons, with the ten largest covering around two fifths. In this sample, this clone turned up a few times. What it binds is unknown. This clonotype originated in a female patient aged 40-69 years with steroid-refractory graft-versus-host disease after an allogeneic stem cell transplant. The T cells may partly be graft donor cells. Sample: esophageal tissue, taken at autopsy.

CDR3 DNA sequence: TGTGCCACCAGTGATTTAACTAGCGGGGGGGAAGACGAGCAGTACTTC. This encodes CATSDLTSGGEDEQYF. This chain links TRBV24-1 with TRBJ2-7; 13 bases match TRBD2. The trim removed 1 base at V and 5 bases at J, leaving 4 bases unmatched. Per germline, CDR1 KGHDR and CDR2 SFDVKD. The CDR3 has 16 residues.